The sequence of this TCR beta chain was determined in a study of OX40 agonist ivuxolimab in advanced cancers. General study findings and limits: Some nonresponders additionally presented with little normalized T-cell clonal expansion. Expanded clones were, on average, more numerous among CD8+ T cells than CD4+.

As regards this clone: Its antigen is not identified.

Repertoires were generated with immunoSEQ multiplex PCR, while TCRdb's copy carries only in-frame clones and drops some. Of roughly 25,000 clones in the sample, approximately 83% were seen once. The germline CDR1 and CDR2 sequences are SEHNR and FQNEAQ (reference sequence). The CDR3 is 16 amino acids. Deletions cut 4 bases from V and 5 bases from J, with 19 bases between. Sample: CD4+ or CD8+ T cells sorted from blood, taken in a trial of the OX40 agonist ivuxolimab. The source is an adult with an advanced solid tumor such as melanoma, head and neck, liver or kidney cancer. V is TRBV7-9 and J is TRBJ2-3, with a tentative D call TRBD2 (6 bases). The CDR3 here is CASSSASGGSEDTQYF. The CDR3 nucleotides read TGTGCCAGCAGCTCCGCCTCCGGGGGATCGGAAGATACGCAGTATTTT.